This TCR beta chain originates from a study of T cell repertoires in cytomegalovirus infection. Overall study findings and caveats: CMV-specific TCR beta clonotypes restricted by HLA-C dominated the ex vivo response.

With 1 base removed from V and 6 bases from J, the gap between germline ends came to 19 bases. The CDR3 spans 16 residues. CDR1 and CDR2 (germline): SGHDT, YYEEEE. Points on this clonotype: Its antigen remains unknown.

TCRdb re-called the reads through MiXCR, storing one row per CDR3 protein. The sample consists of approximately 110,000 distinct CDR3 sequences, approximately 30% of them appearing once. The specimen was CD8+ T cells from cultured PBMCs, collected from culture after CMV antigen stimulation. The chain links TRBV5-6 to TRBJ1-2; D possibly corresponds to TRBD1 (5 bases). The sequence was collected from a human donor in good health (CMV status not recorded). Some clones in this sample may be carry-over from other donors' samples. CDR3 nucleotides: TGTGCCAGCAGCTTGAACGGAGTCAGGGTGGATAATGGCTACACCTTC. It translates to CASSLNGVRVDNGYTF.